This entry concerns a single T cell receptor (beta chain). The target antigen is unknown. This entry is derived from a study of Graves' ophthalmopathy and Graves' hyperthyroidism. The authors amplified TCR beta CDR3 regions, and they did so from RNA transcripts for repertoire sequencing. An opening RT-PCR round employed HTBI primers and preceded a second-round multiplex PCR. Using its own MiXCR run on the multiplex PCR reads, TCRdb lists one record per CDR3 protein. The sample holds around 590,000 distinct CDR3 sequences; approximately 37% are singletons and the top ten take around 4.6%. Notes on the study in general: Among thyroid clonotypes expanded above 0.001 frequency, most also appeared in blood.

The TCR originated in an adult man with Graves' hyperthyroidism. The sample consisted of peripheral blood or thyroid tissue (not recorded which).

The CDR3 DNA reads as TGTGCCAGCAGTGAGGGGGGATTTGACTACGAGCAGTACTTC. The encoded protein is CASSEGGFDYEQYF. The chain recombines TRBV2 with TRBJ2-7, with D maybe TRBD2 (6 bases). This CDR3 comprises 14 residues. V lost 3 bases, J lost 3 bases, and 12 bases lay in between. CDR1 SNHLY and CDR2 FYNNEI come from the germline V gene.